This TCR beta chain was identified during a study of T cells after yellow fever vaccination. Study-wide results and limits: Primary-vaccination clones mostly resurfaced post-booster (around 96% CD4, 85% to 90% CD8).

For this clonotype: Its specificity is unknown.

The ends were cut back, 6 bases at V and 5 bases at J, with 22 bases in the middle. Germline CDR1 MNHNS, CDR2 SASEGT. The CDR3 is 16 residues long. TCRdb reanalysed the 5' RACE reads using MiXCR and keeps one entry per CDR3 protein. The top ten hold roughly a sixth of the sample, which has more than 350,000 distinct CDR3 sequences, approximately 10% seen once. The sequenced sample was PBMCs, obtained on the day of the first yellow fever vaccination. This chain connects TRBV6-1 to TRBJ2-5; D might be TRBD1 (5 bases). This clonotype was obtained from a man younger than 35 who received the YFV17D yellow fever vaccine. Here the CDR3 DNA reads TGTGCCAGCAGGGAGAGGACATCCCGCCTTTGGGAGACCCAGTACTTC. Protein product: CASRERTSRLWETQYF.